The rows below give T cell receptor beta chains drawn from one sample of a study of blood T cell repertoires in COVID-19. TCRdb's table, derived via immunoSEQ multiplex PCR, lists solely in-frame clones and lacks some. The sample lists around 250,000 clones; around 85% were seen once. The sequenced material came from PBMCs or T cells enriched from blood (not recorded which). These TCRs come from a woman aged 45-59 years who had recovered from COVID-19. CDR3s include the opening cysteine and the closing phenylalanine or tryptophan. Fields, in order: V gene, D gene, J gene, clone size, CDR3 DNA, CDR3 protein. The D gene is left open where the match is weak. Only some rows state a clone size, as once, few, many or a class for expanded clones.

>TRBV11-2|.|TRBJ1-1|.
TGTGCCAGCAGCTTAGTATCAGGGACAGAAGCTTTCTTT
CASSLVSGTEAFF
>TRBV12-2|.|TRBJ2-2|.
TGTGCAAGTCGCAGTACGACTAGCGGGAGGAGGGAGTATGCCGGGGAGCTGTTTTTT
CASRSTTSGRREYAGELFF
>TRBV29-1|.|TRBJ2-2|.
TGCAGCGTTGTCCACTCGCTGAACACCGGGGAGCTGTTTTTT
CSVVHSLNTGELFF
>TRBV3-1/TRBV3-2|.|TRBJ1-1|.
TGTGCCAGCAGCCAGAACAACCTGAACACTGAAGCTTTCTTT
CASSQNNLNTEAFF
>TRBV6-5|TRBD1|TRBJ1-5|.
TGTGCCAGCAGCTGGGACAGTAATCAGCCCCAGCATTTT
CASSWDSNQPQHF
>TRBV2|.|TRBJ1-3|.
TGTGCCAGCAGAGGGACTCCCTCTGGAAACACCATATATTTT
CASRGTPSGNTIYF
>TRBV30|.|TRBJ2-7|.
TGTGCCTGGGCAGACAGTGGGGAGCAGTACTTC
CAWADSGEQYF
>TRBV4-2|TRBD2|TRBJ2-3|once
TGTGCCAGCAGCCAAGGTACTAGCGGTTACACAGATACGCAGTATTTT
CASSQGTSGYTDTQYF
>TRBV13|.|TRBJ2-7|.
TGTGCCAGCAGCTTAATTTTGGCGGGGCACTCCTACGAGCAGTACTTC
CASSLILAGHSYEQYF
>TRBV7-2|.|TRBJ2-1|few
TGTGCCAGCAGCGCTGGCTATGAGCAGTTCTTC
CASSAGYEQFF
>TRBV7-8|TRBD2|TRBJ2-1|.
TGTGCCAGCAGCTTACGAGGGCGGGAGGGCCATGAGCAGTTCTTC
CASSLRGREGHEQFF
>TRBV5-6|TRBD1|TRBJ2-3|.
TGTGCCAGCAGTCATGGACAGGGGCCAGATACGCAGTATTTT
CASSHGQGPDTQYF
>TRBV21-1|.|TRBJ1-1|few
TGTGCCAGCAGCAACCCAACCCCTCAGACAGGGGACCTAGAAGCTTTCTTT
CASSNPTPQTGDLEAFF
>TRBV3-1/TRBV3-2|TRBD1|TRBJ1-2|.
TGTGCCAGCAGCGAGGGACAGCCACCCTATGGCTACACCTTC
CASSEGQPPYGYTF
>TRBV2|TRBD1|TRBJ1-5|.
TGTGCCAGCATGATGATTGCGGGACAGGGGATCAATCAGCCCCAGCATTTT
CASMMIAGQGINQPQHF
>TRBV21-1|.|TRBJ2-3|.
TGTGCCAGCAGCAAATCTTTGGGCGGGAGGAGCACAGATACGCAGTATTTT
CASSKSLGGRSTDTQYF
>TRBV29-1|.|TRBJ1-1|.
TGCAGCGGGGGACATCAGAACACTGAAGCTTTCTTT
CSGGHQNTEAFF
>TRBV27|.|TRBJ1-1|once
TGTGCCAGCAGCCGCCGAGACAGCAACACTGAAGCTTTCTTT
CASSRRDSNTEAFF
>TRBV6-1|TRBD2|TRBJ2-3|.
TGTGCCAGCAGTGAACGGTCTAGCGGGAGGCCAGATACGCAGTATTTT
CASSERSSGRPDTQYF
>TRBV27|.|TRBJ2-1|.
TGTGCCAGCAGTTGGAGAGCGATTACCTACAATGAGCAGTTCTTC
CASSWRAITYNEQFF
>TRBV11-2|.|TRBJ1-1|.
TGTGCCAGCAGCCGCGTAGAGGGGGGGGGCTTATCGTGGAACACTGAAGCTTTCTTT
CASSRVEGGGLSWNTEAFF
>TRBV27|.|TRBJ2-1|.
TGTGCCAGCAGTTTGTCGGTAAACAATGAGCAGTTCTTC
CASSLSVNNEQFF
>TRBV5-6|.|TRBJ1-1|.
TGTGCCAGCAGCTTGCCCGGACAGTACACTGAAGCTTTCTTT
CASSLPGQYTEAFF
>TRBV28|TRBD1|TRBJ2-7|.
TGTGCCAGCAGTTTACAGGGGGCCAACTCCTACGAGCAGTACTTC
CASSLQGANSYEQYF
>TRBV24-1|.|TRBJ2-1|.
TGTGCCACCAGTGATTCAGGGGATGAGCAGTTCTTC
CATSDSGDEQFF
>TRBV6-5|.|TRBJ2-2|.
TGTGCCAGCAGCCCGTATGGGGCTAACACCGGGGAGCTGTTTTTT
CASSPYGANTGELFF
>TRBV29-1|.|TRBJ1-4|.
TGCAGCGTTGGCACAGGGTTTGACGAAAAACTGTTTTTT
CSVGTGFDEKLFF
>TRBV19|.|TRBJ2-4|.
TGTGCCAGTAGGCAGGGTGTTGGAGCCAAAAACATTCAGTACTTC
CASRQGVGAKNIQYF
>TRBV19|.|TRBJ1-5|.
TGTGCCAGTAGTGACAGGAACGTGGGCAATCAGCCCCAGCATTTT
CASSDRNVGNQPQHF
>TRBV2|.|TRBJ2-2|.
TGTGCCAGCAGCGTGGGGTCAGGGCCCAACACCGGGGAGCTGTTTTTT
CASSVGSGPNTGELFF
>TRBV28|.|TRBJ2-7|.
TGTGCCAGCAGAACCGCGGGGGCAGCCAAATCCTACGAGCAGTACTTC
CASRTAGAAKSYEQYF
>TRBV10-3|.|TRBJ1-1|.
TGTGCCATCAGATTACAGCTAAACACTGAAGCTTTCTTT
CAIRLQLNTEAFF
>TRBV18|.|TRBJ1-1|.
TGTGCCAGTATCGGACAGCGAAACACTGAAGCTTTCTTT
CASIGQRNTEAFF
>TRBV28|.|TRBJ2-1|.
TGTGCCAGCAGTTTCGGTGTAAATGAGCAGTTCTTC
CASSFGVNEQFF
>TRBV6-2/TRBV6-3|.|TRBJ2-7|.
TGTGCCAGCAGGCCTAGCGATTACTCCTACGAGCAGTACTTC
CASRPSDYSYEQYF
>TRBV6-5|.|TRBJ2-1|.
TGTGCCAGCAGCCAATTCCGGGAGACCAATGAGCTGTTCTTC
CASSQFRETNELFF
>TRBV3-1/TRBV3-2|TRBD2|TRBJ2-7|.
TGTGCCAGCAGGTTAGCGGGAGCTAAGTACGAGCAGTACTTC
CASRLAGAKYEQYF
>TRBV19|.|TRBJ1-5|once
TGTGCCAGTAGTATAGTTCCCGGAGGCAATCAGCCCCAGCATTTT
CASSIVPGGNQPQHF
>TRBV24-1|.|TRBJ2-5|once
TGTGCCACCAGTGAACCGGGAGTAGGAGAGACCCAGTACTTC
CATSEPGVGETQYF
>TRBV28|.|TRBJ1-5|.
TGTGCCAGCAGTTTATCTGGGGGCGTTCAGCCCCAGCATTTT
CASSLSGGVQPQHF
>TRBV7-8|TRBD1|TRBJ2-3|.
TGTGCCAGCAGCCCAAGACAGGGTAGCACAGATACGCAGTATTTT
CASSPRQGSTDTQYF
>TRBV5-1|.|TRBJ2-2|.
TGCGCCAGCAACTTGTATGCCGGGGAGCTGTTTTTT
CASNLYAGELFF
>TRBV27|TRBD1|TRBJ1-6|.
TGTGCCAGCAGTTCTAGACAGGGGGCAAGATCACCCCTCCACTTT
CASSSRQGARSPLHF
>TRBV21-1|.|TRBJ1-2|.
TGTGCCAGCAGCAAAGAGGTGAGGTTGGCCTCCGCTAACTATGGCTACACCTTC
CASSKEVRLASANYGYTF
>TRBV9|.|TRBJ2-5|.
TGTGCCAGCAGCACAACAGGGTCCAGGGAGACCCAGTACTTC
CASSTTGSRETQYF
>TRBV10-2|TRBD1|TRBJ2-5|.
TGCGCCAGCAGTGGGACAGGGGTAGGAGAGACCCAGTACTTC
CASSGTGVGETQYF
>TRBV2|TRBD2|TRBJ2-1|.
TGTGCCAGCAGTGAAGCGCTTCTGGGGACTAGAGATGAGCAGTTCTTC
CASSEALLGTRDEQFF
>TRBV28|TRBD1|TRBJ2-1|.
TGTGCCAGCAGGACAGACAGGGACGCATCGAGTGAGCAGTTCTTC
CASRTDRDASSEQFF
>TRBV28|.|TRBJ1-2|once
TGTGCCAGCAGTTTACAAGTCAGAGGAGGGTATGGCTACACCTTC
CASSLQVRGGYGYTF
>TRBV7-9|.|TRBJ1-2|.
TGTGCCAGCAGCTTAGAAGTCAGTTCTGGCTACACCTTC
CASSLEVSSGYTF
>TRBV3-1/TRBV3-2|TRBD2|TRBJ2-3|.
TGTGCCAGCAGCCAAGTGCCTAGCGGTACAGATACGCAGTATTTT
CASSQVPSGTDTQYF
>TRBV4-1|.|TRBJ2-1|.
TGCGCCAGCAGCCAAACATTCCGGGACAATGAGCAGTTCTTC
CASSQTFRDNEQFF
>TRBV27|.|TRBJ2-7|many
TGTGCCAGCAGTTTCCCTAGCTCCTACGAGCAGTACTTC
CASSFPSSYEQYF
>TRBV10-3|TRBD1|TRBJ1-1|once
TGTGCCATCAGCCCGGGACAGCCGGGGACTGAAGCTTTCTTT
CAISPGQPGTEAFF
>TRBV28|.|TRBJ1-6|.
TGTGCCAGCAGTCGCGTCGAACAGGGTAATTCACCCCTCCACTTT
CASSRVEQGNSPLHF
>TRBV7-9|TRBD1|TRBJ1-6|few
TGTGCCAGCAGCTTAGACAGGGGTTCACCCCTCCACTTT
CASSLDRGSPLHF
>TRBV6-1|TRBD2|TRBJ2-2|.
TGTGCCAGCAGTGAATTTACTAGCGTTACCGGGGAGCTGTTTTTT
CASSEFTSVTGELFF
>TRBV7-9|TRBD1|TRBJ1-1|.
TGTGCCAGCAGCTTAGGACAGGGGAGCCCTGAAGCTTTCTTT
CASSLGQGSPEAFF
>TRBV28|TRBD2|TRBJ2-3|.
TGTGCCAGCAGTTTGGGCAGGGGGGTGACTAGCGGGAGGTCGTATACGCAGTATTTT
CASSLGRGVTSGRSYTQYF
>TRBV15|TRBD2|TRBJ2-3|.
TGTGCCACCAGCAGAGAAGCCATTGTGGCGGGAGGATACACAGATACGCAGTATTTT
CATSREAIVAGGYTDTQYF